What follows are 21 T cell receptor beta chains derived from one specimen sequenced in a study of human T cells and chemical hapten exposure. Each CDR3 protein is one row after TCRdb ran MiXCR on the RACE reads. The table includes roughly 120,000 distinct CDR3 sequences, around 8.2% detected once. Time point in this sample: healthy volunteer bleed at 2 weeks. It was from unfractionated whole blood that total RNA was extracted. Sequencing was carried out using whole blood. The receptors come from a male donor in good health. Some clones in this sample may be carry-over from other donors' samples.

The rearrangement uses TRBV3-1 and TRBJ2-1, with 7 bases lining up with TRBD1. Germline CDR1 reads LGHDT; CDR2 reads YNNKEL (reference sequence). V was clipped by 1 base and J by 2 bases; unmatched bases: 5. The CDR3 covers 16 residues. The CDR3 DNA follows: TGTGCCAGCAGCCAAGTAGAGGACAGGACCTACAATGAGCAGTTCTTC. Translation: CASSQVEDRTYNEQFF.

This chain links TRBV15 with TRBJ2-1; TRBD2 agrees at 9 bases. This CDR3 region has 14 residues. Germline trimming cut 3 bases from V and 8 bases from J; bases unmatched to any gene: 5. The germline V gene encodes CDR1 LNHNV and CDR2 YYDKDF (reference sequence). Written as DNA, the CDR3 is TGTGCCACCAGCAGGGAGCTAGCGGGATATGAGCAGTTCTTC. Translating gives CATSRELAGYEQFF.

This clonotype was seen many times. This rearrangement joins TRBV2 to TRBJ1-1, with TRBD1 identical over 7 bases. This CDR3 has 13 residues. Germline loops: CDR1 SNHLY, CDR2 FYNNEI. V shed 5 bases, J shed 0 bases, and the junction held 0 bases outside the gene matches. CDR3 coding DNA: TGTGCCAGCAGTCAGGGGGTGAACACTGAAGCTTTCTTT. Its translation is CASSQGVNTEAFF.

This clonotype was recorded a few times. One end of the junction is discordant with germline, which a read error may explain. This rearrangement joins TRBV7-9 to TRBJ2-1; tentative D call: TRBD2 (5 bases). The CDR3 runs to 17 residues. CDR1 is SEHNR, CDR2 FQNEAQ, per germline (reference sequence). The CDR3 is CASCLVMRARSYNEQFF. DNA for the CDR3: TGTGCCAGCTGCTTAGTGATGCGGGCTCGCTCCTACAATGAGCAGTTCTTC.

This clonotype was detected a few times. Here the CDR3 reads CASSIVAGGETQYF. The DNA of the CDR3 is TGTGCCAGTAGTATAGTAGCGGGAGGAGAGACCCAGTACTTC. The chain has TRBV19 and TRBJ2-5; 10 positions agree with TRBD2. With 1 base clipped from V and 4 bases from J, the junction kept 0 bases outside the gene matches. CDR1 is LNHDA, CDR2 SQIVND, per germline (reference sequence). This CDR3 is built from 14 residues.

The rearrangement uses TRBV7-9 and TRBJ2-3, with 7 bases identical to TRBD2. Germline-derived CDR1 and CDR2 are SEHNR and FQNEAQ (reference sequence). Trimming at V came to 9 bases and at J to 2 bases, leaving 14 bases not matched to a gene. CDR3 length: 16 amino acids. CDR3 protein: CASAAIGGRLTDTQYF. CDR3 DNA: TGTGCCAGTGCCGCAATCGGGGGGAGGCTCACAGATACGCAGTATTTT.

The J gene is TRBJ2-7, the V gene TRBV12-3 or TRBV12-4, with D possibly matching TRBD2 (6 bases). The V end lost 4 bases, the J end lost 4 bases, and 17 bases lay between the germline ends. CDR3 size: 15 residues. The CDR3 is CASSSRLVPSYEQYF. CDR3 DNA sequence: TGTGCCAGCAGTTCAAGACTAGTTCCGTCTTACGAGCAGTACTTC.

The chain's CDR3 is CSARDYPSGGDTDTQYF. As DNA, the CDR3 is TGCAGTGCTAGAGACTACCCCAGCGGGGGTGACACAGATACGCAGTATTTT. V gene TRBV20-1 combines with J gene TRBJ2-3; 8 bases line up with TRBD2. Germline values: CDR1 DFQATT, CDR2 SNEGSKA (reference sequence). This CDR3 spans 17 amino acids. V was clipped by 0 bases and J by 2 bases; unmatched bases: 10.

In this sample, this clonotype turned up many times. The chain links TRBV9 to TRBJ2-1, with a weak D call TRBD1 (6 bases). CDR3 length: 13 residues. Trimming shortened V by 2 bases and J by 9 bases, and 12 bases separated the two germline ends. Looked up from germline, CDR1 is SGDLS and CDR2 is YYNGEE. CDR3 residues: CASSVGTLGEQFF. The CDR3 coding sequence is TGTGCCAGCAGCGTTGGGACACTCGGTGAGCAGTTCTTC.

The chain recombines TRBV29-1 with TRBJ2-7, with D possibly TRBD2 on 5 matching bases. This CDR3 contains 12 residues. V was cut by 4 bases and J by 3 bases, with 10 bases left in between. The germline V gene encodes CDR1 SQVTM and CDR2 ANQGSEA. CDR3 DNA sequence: TGCAGCGTTGGAGGGCCTGGCTACGAGCAGTACTTC. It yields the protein CSVGGPGYEQYF.

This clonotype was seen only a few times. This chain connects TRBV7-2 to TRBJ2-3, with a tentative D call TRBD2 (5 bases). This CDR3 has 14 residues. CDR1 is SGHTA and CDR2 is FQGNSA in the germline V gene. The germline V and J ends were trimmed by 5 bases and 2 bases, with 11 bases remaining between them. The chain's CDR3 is CASSLREFTDTQYF. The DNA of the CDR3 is TGTGCCAGCAGCCTACGGGAATTCACAGATACGCAGTATTTT.

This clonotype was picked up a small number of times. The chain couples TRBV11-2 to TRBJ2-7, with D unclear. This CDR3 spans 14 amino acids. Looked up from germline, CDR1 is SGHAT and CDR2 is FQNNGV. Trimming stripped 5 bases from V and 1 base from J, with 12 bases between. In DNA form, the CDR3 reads TGTGCCAGCAGCCTGGCGGACCAGTCCTACGAGCAGTACTTC. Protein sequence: CASSLADQSYEQYF.

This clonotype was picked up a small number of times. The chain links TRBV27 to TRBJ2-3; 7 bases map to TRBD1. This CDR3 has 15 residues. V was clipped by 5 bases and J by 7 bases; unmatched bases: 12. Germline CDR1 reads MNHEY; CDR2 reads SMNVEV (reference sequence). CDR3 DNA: TGTGCCAGCAGTGTGGACAGGTTGACTACGTATACGCAGTATTTT. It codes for CASSVDRLTTYTQYF.

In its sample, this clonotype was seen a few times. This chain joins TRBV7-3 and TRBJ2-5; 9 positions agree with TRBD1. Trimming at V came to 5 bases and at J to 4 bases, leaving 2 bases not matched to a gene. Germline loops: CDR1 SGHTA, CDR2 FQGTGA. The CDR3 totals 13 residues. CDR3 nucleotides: TGTGCCAGCAGCCCGGGACAGGGAGAGACCCAGTACTTC. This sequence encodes CASSPGQGETQYF.

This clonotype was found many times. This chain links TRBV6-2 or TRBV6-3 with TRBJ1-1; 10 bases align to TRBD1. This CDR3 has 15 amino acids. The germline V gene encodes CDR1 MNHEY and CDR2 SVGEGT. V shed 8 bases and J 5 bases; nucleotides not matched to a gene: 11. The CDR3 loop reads CASVRPGQGRTEAFF. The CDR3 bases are TGTGCCAGCGTACGTCCGGGACAGGGGAGGACTGAAGCTTTCTTT.

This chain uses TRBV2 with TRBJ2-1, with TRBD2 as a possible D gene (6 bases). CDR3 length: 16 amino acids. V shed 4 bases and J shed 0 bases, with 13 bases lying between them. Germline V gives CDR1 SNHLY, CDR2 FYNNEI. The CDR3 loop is CASSVRDLSSYNEQFF. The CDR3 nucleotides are TGTGCCAGCAGTGTTAGGGACTTGAGCTCCTACAATGAGCAGTTCTTC.

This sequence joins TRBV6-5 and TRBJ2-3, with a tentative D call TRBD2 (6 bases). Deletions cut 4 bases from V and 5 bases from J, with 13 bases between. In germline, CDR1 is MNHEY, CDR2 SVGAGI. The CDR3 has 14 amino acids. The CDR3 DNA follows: TGTGCCAGCAGTTGGAGGGGCTCTGAAGATACGCAGTATTTT. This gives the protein CASSWRGSEDTQYF.

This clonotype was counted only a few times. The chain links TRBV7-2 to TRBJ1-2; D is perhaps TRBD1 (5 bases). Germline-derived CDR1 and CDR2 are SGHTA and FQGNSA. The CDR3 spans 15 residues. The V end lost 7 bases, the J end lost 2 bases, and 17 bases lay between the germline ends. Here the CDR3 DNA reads TGTGCCAGCAACAATTTCGAGGCAGGGAACTATGGCTACACCTTC. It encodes CASNNFEAGNYGYTF.

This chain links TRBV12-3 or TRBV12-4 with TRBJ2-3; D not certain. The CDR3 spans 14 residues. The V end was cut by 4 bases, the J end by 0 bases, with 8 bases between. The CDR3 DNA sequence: TGTGCCAGCAGTTGGACGACTAGCACAGATACGCAGTATTTT. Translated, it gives CASSWTTSTDTQYF.

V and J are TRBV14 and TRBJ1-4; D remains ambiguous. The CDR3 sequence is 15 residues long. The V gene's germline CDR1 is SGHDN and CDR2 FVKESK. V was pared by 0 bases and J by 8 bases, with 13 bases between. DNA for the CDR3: TGTGCCAGCAGCCAAGAAGCAAACTTGAGGGAAAAACTGTTTTTT. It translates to CASSQEANLREKLFF.

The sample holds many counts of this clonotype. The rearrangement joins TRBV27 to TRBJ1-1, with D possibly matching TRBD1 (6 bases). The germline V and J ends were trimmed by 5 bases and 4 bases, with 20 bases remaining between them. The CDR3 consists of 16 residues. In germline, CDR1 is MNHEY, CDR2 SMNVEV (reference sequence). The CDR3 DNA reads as TGTGCCAGCAGTCCCTGGACAGCGCGTTTTAGCACTGAAGCTTTCTTT. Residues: CASSPWTARFSTEAFF.